Sequencing of this T cell receptor beta chain was carried out in a study of T-cell reconstitution after alpha-beta-depleted transplantation in children. This clonotype came up many times. The antigen is undetermined. Study-wide findings and caveats: Newly generated T cells supplied most T-cell counts and diversity one year post-transplant. Where some patients showed high TCRbeta diversity at day 60, it came from recipient T cells and thymic progenitors that had survived.

Per the germline V gene, CDR1 is DFQATT and CDR2 is SNEGSKA (reference sequence). This CDR3 is 13 amino acids long. With 6 bases removed from V and 3 bases from J, the gap between germline ends came to 15 bases. Construction of the TCRbeta library involved unique molecular identifiers. MiXCR, applied by TCRdb to the PCR reads, yields one record per CDR3 protein. The sample records some 300,000 distinct CDR3 sequences, roughly 8.2% being singletons. The sample was peripheral blood, taken 360 days after TCRalphabeta/CD19-depleted stem cell transplant. This TCR derives from a female patient aged 2 to 10 who had a stem cell transplant for Fanconi anemia, so the T cells may come from the graft donor. The J gene is TRBJ2-7, the V gene TRBV20-1, with TRBD1 as a possible D gene (6 bases). The CDR3 loop is CSALTGSDYEQYV. CDR3 in DNA: TGCAGTGCACTAACAGGGTCCGACTACGAGCAGTACGTC.